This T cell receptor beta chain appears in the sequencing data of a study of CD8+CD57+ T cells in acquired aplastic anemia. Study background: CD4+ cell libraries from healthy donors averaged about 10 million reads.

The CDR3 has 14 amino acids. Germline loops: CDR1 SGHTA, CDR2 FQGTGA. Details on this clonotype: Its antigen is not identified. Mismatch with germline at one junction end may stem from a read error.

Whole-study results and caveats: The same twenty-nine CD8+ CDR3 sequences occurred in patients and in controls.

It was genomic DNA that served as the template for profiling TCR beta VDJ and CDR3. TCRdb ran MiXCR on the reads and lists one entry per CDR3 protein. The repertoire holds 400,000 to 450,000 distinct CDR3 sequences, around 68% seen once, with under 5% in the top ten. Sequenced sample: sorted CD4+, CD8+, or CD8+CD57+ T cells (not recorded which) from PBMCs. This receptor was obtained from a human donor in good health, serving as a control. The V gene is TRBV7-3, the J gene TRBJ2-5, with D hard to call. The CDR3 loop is CASSMLQTPETQCF. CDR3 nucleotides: TGCGCCAGCAGCATGCTGCAGACTCCAGAGACCCAGTGCTTC.